This T cell receptor beta chain was identified in a study of T cell changes during pregnancy in multiple sclerosis (dated by TCRdb to between 2019 and 2020). Regarding the research as a whole: The study looked at changes in the T cell repertoire across pregnancy in women with multiple sclerosis.

The CDR3, cysteine through phenylalanine, is 14 amino acids long. The sequence is cut down to CDR3 DNA, 42 bases in frame from base 1. Per the germline V gene (reference sequence), SSHAT is the CDR1 and FNYEAQ is the CDR2. The library was generated by the immunoSEQ multiplex PCR assay. TCRdb retrieved this table from immuneACCESS and kept in-frame rearrangements only. Not all clones are present; in checked studies, unresolved V genes account for under half, and no reason is known for the remainder. This sample lists tens of thousands of clones; more than 85% were detected once. The ten largest make up less than 2.5% of the sample. Turning to this clone: Its recognized antigen is unknown. Germline and junction disagree at one end, which may indicate a read error.

The sample consisted of peripheral blood, taken in the third trimester of pregnancy. This TCR came from a female donor with multiple sclerosis, enrolled in a pregnancy study. The rearrangement joined TRBV7-7 to TRBJ2-3; possibly the D gene is TRBD2, per 6 matching bases. The DNA sequence is given as TGTGCTAGCAGCTTAGGGGAGGCGTCAGATACGCAGTATTTT. Its amino acids are CASSLGEASDTQYF. Joined to the reference TRBV7-7 and TRBJ2-3 proteins, this CDR3 gives the full variable domain: GAGVSQSPRYKVTKRGQDVTLRCDPISSHATLYWYQQALGQGPEFLTYFNYEAQPDKSGLPSDRFSAERPEGSISTLTIQRTEQRDSAMYRCASSLGEASDTQYFGPGTRLTVL.